Presented here are 7 T cell receptor beta chains from one specimen sequenced in a study of T cell responses to AZD1222 COVID-19 vaccine. Sequencing used immunoSEQ multiplex PCR; TCRdb keeps in-frame clones, though not all of them. The table records about 180,000 clones, 70% to 90% of them present only once. The sequencing used peripheral blood, collected 28 days after the second AZD1222 dose. The receptor source for this set is an adult who received the AZD1222 COVID-19 vaccine.

V is TRBV6-2 or TRBV6-3 and J is TRBJ2-1, with D tentatively TRBD1 (5 bases). Germline CDR1 MNHEY, CDR2 SVGEGT. The CDR3 totals 14 residues. Trimming took 2 bases from V and 7 from J, leaving 12 bases between them. The CDR3 here is CASSYLTSGNEQFF. The DNA of the CDR3 is TGTGCCAGCAGTTACCTAACTTCAGGGAATGAGCAGTTCTTC.

This chain joins TRBV28 and TRBJ2-7; perhaps TRBD1 as D (6 bases). This CDR3 contains 14 residues. The V end lost 4 bases, the J end lost 2 bases, and 12 bases lay between the germline ends. In germline, CDR1 is MDHEN, CDR2 SYDVKM. The chain's CDR3 is CASSSPTGAYEQYF. CDR3 in DNA: TGTGCCAGCAGTTCGCCGACAGGAGCCTACGAGCAGTACTTC.

V is TRBV7-3 and J is TRBJ2-1; 10 bases line up with TRBD2. The trim removed 8 bases at V and 9 bases at J, leaving 7 bases unmatched. The germline V gene encodes CDR1 SGHTA and CDR2 FQGTGA. This CDR3 has 13 amino acids. The DNA of the CDR3 is TGTGCCAGCCAGCCAGCGGGAGGGGTTGAGCAGTTCTTC. Its protein is CASQPAGGVEQFF.

V and J are TRBV5-4 and TRBJ2-3; 8 bases fit TRBD2. CDR1 and CDR2 (germline): SGHNT, YYREEE (reference sequence). The CDR3 consists of 16 residues. The V and J ends lost 4 bases and 0 bases, in that order; junction bases with no gene match: 7. The CDR3 loop is CASSPRVAGSTDTQYF. CDR3 bases: TGTGCCAGCAGCCCCAGGGTAGCGGGAAGCACAGATACGCAGTATTTT.

The V gene is TRBV9, the J gene TRBJ2-3; tentatively, D is TRBD2 (6 bases). This CDR3 region has 16 residues. Trimming pared 4 bases from V and 0 bases from J, leaving 15 bases between. Germline V CDR1 and CDR2: SGDLS, YYNGEE. The CDR3 DNA sequence: TGTGCCAGCAGCCCCCGGTGGGGGGACAGCACAGATACGCAGTATTTT. Amino acid sequence: CASSPRWGDSTDTQYF.

This clone is a singleton in its sample. J is TRBJ1-4 and V is TRBV27; D is uncertain. Germline V gene lookup returns CDR1 MNHEY and CDR2 SMNVEV (reference sequence). The CDR3 consists of 14 residues. V lost 6 bases, J lost 5 bases, and 13 bases lay in between. The CDR3 bases are TGTGCCAGCAGACAAGCAGGCCCGAATGAAAAACTGTTTTTT. Translation: CASRQAGPNEKLFF.

The chain links TRBV7-9 to TRBJ1-5; no clear D. The germline V gene has CDR1 SEHNR and CDR2 FQNEAQ (reference sequence). V lost 2 bases and J lost 8, with 13 bases in between. The CDR3 is made up of 14 amino acids. CDR3 amino acids: CASSLTGSKEPQHF. CDR3 nucleotides: TGTGCCAGCAGCTTAACGGGGTCTAAAGAGCCCCAGCATTTT. The full variable domain, its missing parts supplied by reference TRBV7-9 and TRBJ1-5, is DTGVSQNPRHKITKRGQNVTFRCDPISEHNRLYWYRQTLGQGPEFLTYFQNEAQLEKSRLLSDRFSAERPKGSFSTLEIQRTEQGDSAMYLCASSLTGSKEPQHFGDGTRLSIL.